The entry below describes one T cell receptor (beta chain). This sample stems from a study of shared clonotypes between healthy human individuals. The length of the CDR3 is 13 residues. V lost 7 bases to trimming and J lost 1 base, with 8 bases between them. Per germline, CDR1 MDHEN and CDR2 SYDVKM. Naive-designated CD8 cells lacked CD45RO, were positively enriched for CCR7, and omitted terminally differentiated effector memory CD45RA+ cells. Generated by immunoSEQ multiplex PCR, the TCRdb table keeps only in-frame clones and is missing some. The data hold around 600,000 clones, with 85% to 95% observed a single time.

The chain employs TRBV28 and TRBJ1-5; D call uncertain. The sequenced sample was naive CD8+ T cells sorted from blood. The receptor was isolated from a woman under 40 in good health. DNA for the CDR3: TGTGCCAGCAACTGGCAGAGCAATCAGCCCCAGCATTTT. It yields the protein CASNWQSNQPQHF.